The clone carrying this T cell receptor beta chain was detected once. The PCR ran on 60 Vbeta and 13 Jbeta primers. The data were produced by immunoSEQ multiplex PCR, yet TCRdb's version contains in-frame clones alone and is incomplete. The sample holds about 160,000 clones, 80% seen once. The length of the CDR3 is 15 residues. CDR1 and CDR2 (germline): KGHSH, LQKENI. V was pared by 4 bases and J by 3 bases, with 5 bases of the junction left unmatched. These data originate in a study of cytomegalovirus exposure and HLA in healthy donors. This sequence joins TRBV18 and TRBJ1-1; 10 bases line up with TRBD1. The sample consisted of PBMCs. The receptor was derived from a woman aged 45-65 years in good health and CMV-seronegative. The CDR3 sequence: CASSRGQGGYTEAFF. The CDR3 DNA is TGTGCCAGCTCACGAGGACAGGGGGGATACACTGAAGCTTTCTTT.